These 6 T cell receptor beta chains originate from one sample sequenced in a study of blood T cell repertoires in COVID-19 (dated by TCRdb to 2019 to 2021). Library preparation employed the immunoSEQ multiplex PCR assay. Entries here come from immuneACCESS through TCRdb and include only in-frame sequences with V and J called. Some clones fail to appear in such tables; in the studies checked, an unresolved V gene covers under half of the shortfall, and the cause of the remainder is unknown. The sample includes around 260,000 clones, with roughly four fifths observed a single time. The ten largest clones capture 15% to 17% of the sample. The sequenced material came from peripheral blood. These receptors all stem from a person aged 65-85 years with COVID-19, enrolled during active disease.

This clone showed up just once. The rearrangement uses TRBV28 and TRBJ2-4; 10 bases align to TRBD2. Germline loops: CDR1 MDHEN, CDR2 SYDVKM. The CDR3 covers 16 residues. V lost 5 bases to trimming and J lost 6 bases; unmatched junction nucleotides: 10. As DNA, the CDR3 is TGTGCCAGCAGTCAGGAAGCGGGGGGGCCGGGAAACATTCAGTACTTC. Amino acids: CASSQEAGGPGNIQYF. The full variable domain, with the rest looked up from reference TRBV28 and TRBJ2-4, is DVKVTQSSRYLVKRTGEKVFLECVQDMDHENMFWYRQDPGLGLRLIYFSYDVKMKEKGDIPEGYSVSREKKERFSLILESASTNQTSMYLCASSQEAGGPGNIQYFGAGTRLSVL.

CDR3 sequence reads: CASSLSGPRGVKHGYTF. The CDR3, as DNA: TGTGCCAGCAGTTTAAGCGGGCCTAGGGGCGTGAAGCATGGCTACACCTTC. The chain has TRBV28 and TRBJ1-2, with a possible D match to TRBD1 (5 bases). The length of the CDR3 is 17 residues. Between the trimmed V and J ends, which lost 2 bases and 6 bases, there was a span of 22 bases. Germline V gene lookup returns CDR1 MDHEN and CDR2 SYDVKM.

V is TRBV6-4 and J is TRBJ1-2; the D is unclear. Trimming removed 5 bases at V and 4 bases at J, with 11 bases between. The CDR3 sequence is 13 residues long. CDR1 is MRHNA and CDR2 is SNTAGT in the germline V gene. Here the CDR3 DNA reads TGTGCCAGCAGTTTAGACGGAGGCTATGGCTACACCTTC. Protein sequence: CASSLDGGYGYTF.

The chain uses TRBV20-1 and TRBJ2-1; 15 bases map to TRBD2. The CDR3 is 15 residues long. Germline CDR1 DFQATT, CDR2 SNEGSKA (reference sequence). The ends lost 3 bases at V and 9 bases at J; junction bases unmatched: 6. Here the CDR3 DNA reads TGCAGTGCTAGTTGGACTAGCGGGAGGGTTTCTGAGCAGTTCTTC. This codes for CSASWTSGRVSEQFF.

This clone was recorded once. Compared with germline, one end of the junction differs, possibly owing to a read error. CDR3 bases: TGTGCCAGCAGCTACTTCGTCGGGACCGACAGGGTTTGGTACGAGCAGTACTTC. Translation: CASSYFVGTDRVWYEQYF. The V and J genes are TRBV6-2 or TRBV6-3 and TRBJ2-7; TRBD1 matches 7 bases. Germline V CDR1 and CDR2: MNHEY, SVGEGT. The CDR3 spans 18 residues.

The chain couples TRBV3-1 (or the pseudogene TRBV3-2) to TRBJ2-2; the match to TRBD2 covers 7 bases. CDR3 length: 15 residues. V was pared by 0 bases and J by 3 bases, with 1 base of the junction left unmatched. Germline CDR1 is LGHDT and CDR2 is YNNKEL (reference sequence). The CDR3: CASSQDGGDTGELFF. As DNA, the CDR3 is TGTGCCAGCAGCCAAGATGGGGGGGACACCGGGGAGCTGTTTTTT.